This TCR beta chain derives from a study of blood T cells in healthy people across ages. Study-level information: About one barcoded TCR beta cDNA was captured per two T cells.

Combining a sample-barcoded 5' primer with a J-beta primer mix, a second PCR ran for roughly 6 to 12 cycles. Each CDR3 protein gets one entry after TCRdb re-called the 5' RACE reads with MiXCR. The sample has about 1.4 million distinct CDR3 sequences, 59% seen once. This clonotype was detected a few times. What it binds is unknown. Every donor gave ten milliliters of peripheral blood. Each sample provided at least 5.5 micrograms of extracted total RNA. General study points: A greater number of naive CD4+ cells and higher diversity distinguished long-lived donors from aged donors.

The receptor's source is a young man in good health. Sequenced sample: blood.

The chain's CDR3 is CASSPPGQGGYNEQFF. CDR3 in DNA: TGTGCCAGCAGTCCACCGGGACAGGGGGGTTACAATGAGCAGTTCTTC. The genes are TRBV27 and TRBJ2-1, with TRBD1 identical over 11 bases. Germline values: CDR1 MNHEY, CDR2 SMNVEV (reference sequence). The CDR3 is made up of 16 amino acids. V was clipped by 5 bases and J by 4 bases; unmatched bases: 7.